Below are 19 T cell receptor beta chains sequenced from a single sample in a study of T cell responses to AZD1222 COVID-19 vaccine. Libraries were prepared by immunoSEQ multiplex PCR; TCRdb keeps only in-frame clonotypes and omits some of them. This table holds around 80,000 clones, about 82% found once. The source was peripheral blood, collected on day 0 of AZD1222 vaccination. Source of these receptors: an adult in good health.

The genes are TRBV19 and TRBJ2-7; 7 bases are shared with TRBD1. The CDR3 length is 14 residues. Germline CDR1 is LNHDA and CDR2 is SQIVND (reference sequence). V was pared by 11 bases and J by 0 bases, with 10 bases of the junction left unmatched. The CDR3 is CAANRGSGSYEQYF. In DNA form, the CDR3 reads TGTGCCGCGAACAGGGGATCTGGCTCCTACGAGCAGTACTTC.

This clone turned up a few times. The chain couples TRBV7-3 to TRBJ2-7, with TRBD1 identical over 10 bases. Germline CDR1 is SGHTA and CDR2 is FQGTGA. Trimming removed 4 bases from V and 6 bases from J; junction bases left unmatched: 6. The CDR3 consists of 14 residues. The CDR3 coding sequence is TGTGCCAGCAGCTCCTCGGGACAGGGGAGCGAGCAGTACTTC. Translation: CASSSSGQGSEQYF.

This clone has a handful of counts. The chain links TRBV4-2 to TRBJ1-2, with D possibly TRBD1 on 5 matching bases. The V end was cut by 0 bases, the J end by 4 bases, with 15 bases between. The CDR3 is made up of 16 amino acids. Germline loops: CDR1 LGHNA, CDR2 YNFKEQ. CDR3 amino acids: CASSQEIEGAIYGYTF. Here the CDR3 DNA reads TGTGCCAGCAGCCAAGAGATCGAAGGGGCGATCTATGGCTACACCTTC.

The chain joins TRBV6-1 to TRBJ2-3, with 7 bases fitting TRBD2. This CDR3 has 17 residues. Germline CDR1 and CDR2: MNHNS and SASEGT. With 4 bases clipped from V and 10 bases from J, the junction kept 20 bases outside the gene matches. CDR3: CASSASVAGSPFGSQYF. CDR3 DNA sequence: TGTGCCAGCAGTGCTTCCGTAGCGGGCAGCCCCTTTGGATCGCAGTATTTT.

The chain employs TRBV29-1 and TRBJ2-1; 14 positions agree with TRBD2. Germline CDR1 is SQVTM and CDR2 is ANQGSEA. Trimming removed 6 bases from V and 5 bases from J; junction bases left unmatched: 12. The CDR3 extends over 17 amino acids. The CDR3 bases are TGCAGCGTAGGAGGTAAGGGACTAGCGGGAGCCGACAATGAGCAGTTCTTC. It translates to CSVGGKGLAGADNEQFF.

The chain employs TRBV7-2 and TRBJ1-3; D possibly corresponds to TRBD1 (6 bases). The germline CDR1 and CDR2 sequences are SGHTA and FQGNSA. The CDR3 is 15 residues long. Trimming removed 4 bases from V and 4 bases from J, with 14 bases in between. The CDR3 protein is CASSSIQGLGNTIYF. CDR3 nucleotides: TGTGCCAGCAGCTCGATACAGGGCTTAGGAAACACCATATATTTT.

This clone came up once. This chain links TRBV6-5 with TRBJ2-7; 8 bases match TRBD1. The CDR3 length is 13 residues. The germline CDR1 and CDR2 sequences are MNHEY and SVGAGI. The junction had 7 bases not matched to a gene; V was cut back by 6 bases and J by 6 bases. The CDR3 loop reads CASSRIQGGEQYF. Written as DNA, the CDR3 is TGTGCCAGCAGCCGTATACAGGGGGGCGAGCAGTACTTC.

This chain links TRBV11-3 with TRBJ2-2, with D maybe TRBD1 (6 bases). Germline CDR1 is SGHNT and CDR2 is YENEEA. V lost 0 bases and J 6 bases, leaving 8 bases between the germline ends. CDR3 size: 14 residues. CDR3 region: CASSLEQGSGELFF. In nucleotides, the CDR3 is TGTGCCAGCAGCTTAGAGCAGGGGTCCGGGGAGCTGTTTTTT.

The chain is built from TRBV6-6 and TRBJ1-2, with D perhaps matching TRBD1 (5 bases). The germline CDR1 and CDR2 sequences are MNHNY and SVGAGI (reference sequence). The CDR3 is made up of 16 amino acids. V dropped 2 bases and J dropped 3 bases, with 16 bases sitting between them. The CDR3 loop is CASSYVRDGGDYGYTF. DNA of the CDR3: TGTGCCAGCAGTTACGTGAGGGACGGAGGGGACTATGGCTACACCTTC.

This chain connects TRBV7-2 to TRBJ1-1; D perhaps matches TRBD1 (6 bases). Looked up from germline, CDR1 is SGHTA and CDR2 is FQGNSA. Trimming cost V 6 bases and J 7 bases, with 15 bases left between them. CDR3 size: 13 residues. CDR3 in DNA: TGTGCCAGCAGTTCCTTAGGGGGAGGTGAAGCTTTCTTT. It codes for CASSSLGGGEAFF. Full variable domain (missing parts from reference TRBV7-2 and TRBJ1-1): GAGVSQSPSNKVTEKGKDVELRCDPISGHTALYWYRQSLGQGLEFLIYFQGNSAPDKSGLPSDRFSAERTGGSVSTLTIQRTQQEDSAVYLCASSSLGGGEAFFGQGTRLTVV.

V is TRBV9 and J is TRBJ2-1; the D is unclear. V was cut by 5 bases and J by 10 bases, with 22 bases left in between. Per germline, CDR1 SGDLS and CDR2 YYNGEE. The CDR3 is 15 residues long. The CDR3: CASSEEGRPRMEQFF. CDR3 sequence (DNA): TGTGCCAGCAGTGAGGAAGGACGGCCGCGGATGGAGCAGTTCTTC.

This sequence joins TRBV5-5 and TRBJ2-7; weak D call: TRBD2 (5 bases). The germline gives CDR1 SGHKS, CDR2 YYEKEE (reference sequence). V dropped 1 base and J dropped 3 bases, with 14 bases sitting between them. This CDR3 contains 15 residues. CDR3 in DNA: TGTGCCAGCAGCTTGTATTCGGGAAAAGGCTACGAGCAGTACTTC. Translated: CASSLYSGKGYEQYF.

The chain recombines TRBV7-8 with TRBJ2-7, with TRBD1 identical over 8 bases. Germline assignment: CDR1 SGHVS and CDR2 FQNEAQ. There are 14 residues in the CDR3. V trimming: 5 bases; J trimming: 2 bases; junction bases outside the gene matches: 5. The CDR3 spells CASSRTGGAYEQYF. Here the CDR3 DNA reads TGTGCCAGCAGCCGAACAGGGGGAGCCTACGAGCAGTACTTC.

The rearrangement links TRBV7-9 to TRBJ2-1; 11 nucleotides line up with TRBD2. The V segment lost 1 base and the J segment 12 bases; nucleotides outside the gene matches: 5. The CDR3 sequence is 14 residues long. Germline CDR1 SEHNR, CDR2 FQNEAQ (reference sequence). CDR3 region: CASSLVGTSGLQFF. The CDR3 region has the DNA TGTGCCAGCAGCTTAGTCGGGACTAGCGGACTGCAGTTCTTC.

The chain employs TRBV7-2 and TRBJ2-7; a weak D match, TRBD2 (6 bases). V shed 3 bases and J shed 2 bases, with 14 bases lying between them. This CDR3 comprises 15 residues. In germline, CDR1 is SGHTA, CDR2 FQGNSA. CDR3 loop: CASSFGQTSTYEQYF. The CDR3 nucleotides are TGTGCCAGCAGCTTCGGCCAGACTAGTACCTACGAGCAGTACTTC.

The genes are TRBV28 and TRBJ1-1; TRBD1 might be the D (5 bases). The CDR3 is 13 amino acids. Germline V CDR1 and CDR2: MDHEN, SYDVKM. Trimming cost V 3 bases and J 10 bases, with 15 bases left between them. This chain's CDR3 is CASSLVQADGAFF. The CDR3 region has the DNA TGTGCCAGCAGTTTGGTACAGGCCGATGGAGCTTTCTTT.

V and J are TRBV3-1 (or the pseudogene TRBV3-2) and TRBJ1-2; TRBD1 matches 7 bases. The CDR3 spans 13 residues. The J segment lost 5 bases and the V segment lost 3 bases, leaving 3 bases of the junction unmatched. Germline assignment: CDR1 LGHDT and CDR2 YNNKEL (reference sequence). In DNA form, the CDR3 reads TGTGCCAGCAGCCAGGGACAGACTTATGGCTACACCTTC. Encoded protein: CASSQGQTYGYTF.

The rearrangement joins TRBV3-1 (or the pseudogene TRBV3-2) to TRBJ1-4; TRBD1 is a possible D gene (5 bases). This CDR3 has 15 residues. From germline, CDR1 is LGHDT and CDR2 YNNKEL (reference sequence). V lost 4 bases and J 8 bases, leaving 17 bases between the germline ends. For the CDR3, the DNA is TGTGCCAGCAGCCCCTCGGCTGGGGGTCTAGAAAAACTGTTTTTT. Protein sequence: CASSPSAGGLEKLFF.

The rearrangement links TRBV18 to TRBJ2-7; 7 nucleotides agree with TRBD1. The V gene end was trimmed by 6 bases and the J gene end by 7 bases; junction bases not matched to a gene: 15. The CDR3 totals 15 residues. Germline V gene data show CDR1 as KGHSH and CDR2 as LQKENI. This chain's CDR3 is CASSLIPRTGGEQYF. Here the CDR3 DNA reads TGTGCCAGCTCTCTCATTCCTCGGACAGGAGGTGAGCAGTACTTC.